The 21 T cell receptor beta chains below all came from one sample that was sequenced in a study of blood T cell repertoires in COVID-19. Generated by immunoSEQ multiplex PCR, the TCRdb table keeps only in-frame clones and is missing some. In the table there are 200,000 to 250,000 clones, roughly nine tenths of which are singletons. Specimen: peripheral blood. These receptors all come from a woman aged 18-30 years who had recovered from COVID-19.

The chain joins TRBV9 to TRBJ2-3, with TRBD2 matching over 13 bases. The germline V gene encodes CDR1 SGDLS and CDR2 YYNGEE. This CDR3 spans 14 amino acids. J lost 6 bases, V lost 4 bases, and 2 bases had no gene match. The CDR3 is CASSMTSGGDTQYF. The CDR3 DNA is TGTGCCAGCAGCATGACTAGCGGGGGGGATACGCAGTATTTT.

V gene TRBV5-1 combines with J gene TRBJ2-3; no firm D call. CDR1 and CDR2 from the germline V gene are SGHRS and YFSETQ. The CDR3 consists of 15 residues. The chain's CDR3 is CSPNPLLTDSDTQYF. CDR3 DNA: TGCTCCCCCAATCCCCTACTGACCGACTCAGATACGCAGTATTTT.

This chain links TRBV7-3 with TRBJ2-5, with a tentative D call TRBD2 (6 bases). The CDR3 contains 19 residues. Germline-derived CDR1 and CDR2 are SGHTA and FQGTGA. Deletions cut 5 bases from V and 2 bases from J, with 27 bases between. The CDR3 reads CASSPWGSRAGYPQETQYF. For the CDR3, the DNA is TGTGCCAGCAGCCCCTGGGGGTCGAGAGCGGGCTATCCGCAAGAGACCCAGTACTTC.

This chain connects TRBV9 to TRBJ1-1; perhaps TRBD1 as D (6 bases). Trimming took 2 bases from V and 3 from J, leaving 14 bases between them. The CDR3 spans 15 residues. Germline V CDR1 and CDR2: SGDLS, YYNGEE. The CDR3 loop reads CASSVGQQWDTEAFF. The DNA for the CDR3 is TGTGCCAGCAGCGTCGGACAGCAATGGGACACTGAAGCTTTCTTT.

The V call is TRBV19, the J call TRBJ1-2; perhaps TRBD1 as D (6 bases). CDR3 length: 16 amino acids. Germline-derived CDR1 and CDR2 are LNHDA and SQIVND (reference sequence). V shed 7 bases and J shed 1 base, with 19 bases lying between them. The CDR3 DNA follows: TGTGCCAGTACCACCTGGGGGCAGGTCCTTAACTATGGCTACACCTTC. This translates into CASTTWGQVLNYGYTF. Full variable domain (outside the CDR3, taken from reference TRBV19 and TRBJ1-2): DGGITQSPKYLFRKEGQNVTLSCEQNLNHDAMYWYRQDPGQGLRLIYYSQIVNDFQKGDIAEGYSVSREKKESFPLTVTSAQKNPTAFYLCASTTWGQVLNYGYTFGSGTRLTVV.

This chain links TRBV14 with TRBJ2-3; 9 positions match TRBD2. Germline-derived CDR1 and CDR2 are SGHDN and FVKESK. V lost 4 bases, J lost 5 bases, and 10 bases stayed unmatched. This CDR3 is built from 16 residues. CDR3 loop: CASSPLWREGLDTQYF. The CDR3 DNA sequence: TGTGCCAGCAGCCCACTATGGCGGGAGGGCCTAGATACGCAGTATTTT.

V usage is TRBV6-5 and J usage is TRBJ1-2; D might be TRBD1 (5 bases). Trimming took 7 bases from V and 7 from J, leaving 19 bases between them. The CDR3 is made up of 14 amino acids. The V gene's germline CDR1 is MNHEY and CDR2 SVGAGI. The CDR3 loop reads CASKESGLRLGYTF. CDR3 DNA: TGTGCCAGCAAGGAGTCAGGGCTGAGACTTGGCTACACCTTC.

This clone appeared once. The genes are TRBV6-1 and TRBJ2-5; D unresolved. Trimming took 2 bases from V and 1 from J, leaving 8 bases between them. CDR1 and CDR2 from the germline V gene are MNHNS and SASEGT. The CDR3 runs to 14 residues. CDR3 sequence reads: CASSEHGAQETQYF. The DNA for the CDR3 is TGTGCCAGCAGTGAACACGGAGCCCAAGAGACCCAGTACTTC.

The table lists this clone with a few counts. The chain uses TRBV27 and TRBJ1-1; TRBD1 matches 8 bases. V lost 2 bases to trimming and J lost 1 base; unmatched junction nucleotides: 9. From germline, CDR1 is MNHEY and CDR2 SMNVEV (reference sequence). The CDR3 runs to 17 residues. Written as DNA, the CDR3 is TGTGCCAGCAGTTTAGAGATGGCAGGGGGCGCGAACACTGAAGCTTTCTTT. It yields the protein CASSLEMAGGANTEAFF.

V and J are TRBV18 and TRBJ1-2; tentatively, D is TRBD1 (5 bases). This CDR3 region has 17 residues. Germline V lookup: CDR1 KGHSH, CDR2 LQKENI. Trimming removed 3 bases at V and 2 bases at J, with 19 bases between. The CDR3 here is CASSPVSREDTNYGYTF. In DNA, the CDR3 is TGTGCCAGCTCACCGGTTTCTAGGGAGGACACAAACTATGGCTACACCTTC.

The rearrangement links TRBV9 to TRBJ1-1; perhaps TRBD1 as D (5 bases). The CDR3 loop spans 14 amino acids. V dropped 0 bases and J dropped 5 bases, with 11 bases sitting between them. Per the germline V gene, CDR1 is SGDLS and CDR2 is YYNGEE. CDR3 nucleotides: TGTGCCAGCAGCGTAGGGGACTTTAATACTGAAGCTTTCTTT. Translation gives CASSVGDFNTEAFF.

The V call is TRBV3-1 (or the pseudogene TRBV3-2), the J call TRBJ1-1; D is possibly TRBD1 (5 bases). Germline assignment: CDR1 LGHDT and CDR2 YNNKEL (reference sequence). The CDR3 is made up of 14 amino acids. V was clipped by 3 bases and J by 6 bases, with 14 bases between them. The CDR3 is CASSQGGRAAEAFF. DNA of the CDR3: TGTGCCAGCAGCCAGGGAGGCAGGGCGGCTGAAGCTTTCTTT.

The rearrangement uses TRBV19 and TRBJ2-7; 12 bases match TRBD2. CDR3 length equals 18 residues. The germline CDR1 and CDR2 sequences are LNHDA and SQIVND (reference sequence). J was trimmed by 6 bases and V by 4 bases; bases with no gene match: 16. The CDR3 DNA reads as TGTGCCAGTAGTAAACAACCGGGATGGACTAGCGGGACCGCCGAGCAGTACTTC. Protein product: CASSKQPGWTSGTAEQYF.

The chain recombines TRBV6-2 or TRBV6-3 with TRBJ2-7; 7 bases agree with TRBD2. J was trimmed by 5 bases and V by 2 bases; bases with no gene match: 6. Germline values: CDR1 MNHEY, CDR2 SVGEGT. The CDR3 is made up of 14 amino acids. Written as DNA, the CDR3 is TGTGCCAGCAGTTACCGGGGAGGGAAAAACGAGCAGTACTTC. Translated, it gives CASSYRGGKNEQYF.

This sequence joins TRBV3-1 (or the pseudogene TRBV3-2) and TRBJ2-1; the match to TRBD2 covers 10 bases. From germline, CDR1 is LGHDT and CDR2 YNNKEL (reference sequence). The V and J ends lost 7 bases and 3 bases, in that order; junction bases with no gene match: 9. CDR3 length: 16 residues. CDR3 in amino acids: CASTPSSSGGYNEQFF. The CDR3 nucleotides read TGTGCCAGCACCCCTTCCTCTAGCGGGGGCTACAATGAGCAGTTCTTC.

This sequence joins TRBV6-2 or TRBV6-3 and TRBJ2-7; TRBD2 matches at 11 bases. Trimming cost V 6 bases and J 3 bases; bases outside gene matches: 7. CDR1 MNHEY and CDR2 SVGEGT come from the germline V gene. CDR3 size: 15 residues. CDR3 region: CASSHVGLAVYEQYF. The CDR3 region has the DNA TGTGCCAGCAGCCACGTGGGACTAGCGGTCTACGAGCAGTACTTC.

J is TRBJ2-5 and V is TRBV7-2, with 8 bases lining up with TRBD2. CDR1 SGHTA and CDR2 FQGNSA come from the germline V gene. CDR3 length: 14 amino acids. The V segment lost 1 base and the J segment 5 bases; nucleotides outside the gene matches: 3. Here the CDR3 DNA reads TGTGCCAGCAGCTTAGTGACTAGCGCGGAGACCCAGTACTTC. Translated: CASSLVTSAETQYF.

CDR3 loop: CASSSELAGGPSEQYF. CDR3 sequence (DNA): TGTGCCAGCAGCTCAGAACTAGCGGGAGGCCCCTCCGAGCAGTACTTC. The chain recombines TRBV5-4 with TRBJ2-7, with 12 positions matching TRBD2. Germline CDR1 reads SGHNT; CDR2 reads YYREEE (reference sequence). The CDR3 has 16 residues. J was trimmed by 6 bases and V by 3 bases; bases with no gene match: 10.

This clone was observed once. This chain uses TRBV14 with TRBJ1-4; weak D call: TRBD1 (6 bases). The CDR3 totals 15 residues. Germline V gene sequence: CDR1 SGHDN, CDR2 FVKESK. Between the trimmed V and J ends, which lost 5 bases and 7 bases, there was a span of 17 bases. The CDR3 spells CASSNYGTQGEKLFF. As DNA, the CDR3 is TGTGCCAGCAGCAACTACGGGACACAAGGTGAAAAACTGTTTTTT.

This clone was counted once. V is TRBV9 and J is TRBJ2-1; 8 bases map to TRBD2. The germline V gene has CDR1 SGDLS and CDR2 YYNGEE. This CDR3 contains 15 residues. The ends lost 4 bases at V and 0 bases at J; junction bases unmatched: 3. CDR3 DNA: TGTGCCAGCAGCAGTAGCGGGAACTCCTACAATGAGCAGTTCTTC. It yields the protein CASSSSGNSYNEQFF.

This clone was seen a single time. This chain joins TRBV7-2 and TRBJ1-2; D is unclear. This CDR3 is built from 16 residues. Per germline, CDR1 SGHTA and CDR2 FQGNSA. The V end was cut by 3 bases, the J end by 4 bases, with 18 bases between. The CDR3 region is CASSFYPSNSSYGYTF. In DNA, the CDR3 is TGTGCCAGCAGCTTTTACCCCTCTAATTCTAGCTATGGCTACACCTTC.